The 5 T cell receptor beta chains below were found in one sample sequenced in a study of memory CD4+ T cells and cytomegalovirus serostatus (dated 2019 in TCRdb). Library preparation employed the immunoSEQ multiplex PCR assay. The table comes from immuneACCESS by way of TCRdb, which keeps in-frame sequences with V and J called. Part of the clones is missing from these tables; in studies checked, under half for an unresolved V gene and the rest for unknown reasons. This sample is represented by some 44,000 clones; around 76% of them were singletons. Around 1.9% of the sample belongs to the ten largest clones. Single viable CD3+CD4+CD8-CD45RO+ cells were sorted as memory CD4+ T cells on a FACSAria II. The specimen was memory CD4+ T cells from blood. These receptors were collected from an adult in good health and CMV-seronegative.

The gene calls are TRBV7-6 and TRBJ2-7; TRBD1 might be the D (6 bases). Germline CDR1 SGHVS, CDR2 FNYEAQ. CDR3 length equals 15 residues. Between the trimmed V and J ends, which lost 5 bases and 3 bases, there was a span of 17 bases. Written as DNA, the CDR3 is TGTGCCAGCAGCCCCAAGTGGGGGCAAGGCTACGAGCAGTACTTC. It is translated as CASSPKWGQGYEQYF.

This clone was detected a few times. The rearrangement joins TRBV11-3 to TRBJ2-7, with 9 bases lining up with TRBD1. V lost 4 bases, J lost 5 bases, and 6 bases stayed unmatched. Germline V lookup: CDR1 SGHNT, CDR2 YENEEA. The length of the CDR3 is 14 residues. Here the CDR3 DNA reads TGTGCCAGCAGCTCGGACAGGGGTACCCACGAGCAGTACTTC. Its translation is CASSSDRGTHEQYF.

This clone appeared once. J is TRBJ1-2 and V is TRBV5-4; 9 bases agree with TRBD1. The CDR3 has 14 amino acids. Germline V CDR1 and CDR2: SGHNT, YYREEE (reference sequence). V shed 4 bases, J shed 2 bases, and the junction held 3 bases outside the gene matches. As DNA, the CDR3 is TGTGCCAGCAGCCAGGACAGGGGCAACTATGGCTACACCTTC. Its translation is CASSQDRGNYGYTF.

About this clone: Sequence at one end of the junction differs from germline and may be a read error. The chain joins TRBV19 to TRBJ1-5; 7 bases map to TRBD1. This CDR3 comprises 13 residues. Germline assignment: CDR1 LNHDA and CDR2 SQIVND (reference sequence). CDR3 loop: CASSPHTGTVFDF. CDR3 nucleotides: TGTGCCAGTAGTCCTCATACCGGGACAGTATTCGATTTT.

The chain employs TRBV5-1 and TRBJ2-5, with a possible D match to TRBD1 (6 bases). This CDR3 has 13 residues. Trimming left V 0 bases short and J 6 bases short, with 9 bases between. Germline V gene sequence: CDR1 SGHRS, CDR2 YFSETQ. The CDR3 nucleotides read TGCGCCAGCAGCTTGGGGCAGGGGAAGACCCAGTACTTC. The encoded protein is CASSLGQGKTQYF.